These 15 T cell receptor beta chains came from one sample sequenced in a study of regulatory T cells in long-lasting Graves disease. The time point: newly diagnosed GD, antithyroid drugs for less than 3 months. From PBMCs, RNA was extracted and then used to make the TCR library. Arm-PCR of CDR3 regions and iRepertoire HTBI primers were used to build TCR beta libraries. TCRdb fed the multiplex PCR reads into MiXCR, producing one record per CDR3 protein. The profile shows around 400,000 distinct CDR3 sequences, roughly 12% of them singletons. The data were also submitted as part of a second study, on T cells in Graves' hyperthyroidism and ophthalmopathy.

The sequenced sample was peripheral blood mononuclear cells (PBMCs), obtained at new diagnosis, from a patient treated with antithyroid drugs. The receptors derive from a woman aged 18-29 years with Graves disease.

There are many counts of this clonotype. This chain links TRBV6-5 with TRBJ2-7, with D uncertain. V was cut by 3 bases and J by 0 bases, with 6 bases left in between. This CDR3 is 13 amino acids long. The germline gives CDR1 MNHEY, CDR2 SVGAGI. The CDR3 sequence is CASSYGDSYEQYF. The CDR3 nucleotides are TGTGCCAGCAGTTATGGGGACTCCTACGAGCAGTACTTC.

This clonotype was recorded at least ten times. This chain connects TRBV27 to TRBJ1-1, with D unresolved. CDR1 is MNHEY and CDR2 is SMNVEV in the germline V gene (reference sequence). Trimming stripped 2 bases from V and 1 base from J, with 11 bases between. The CDR3 is made up of 15 amino acids. CDR3 DNA sequence: TGTGCCAGCAGTTTAACAGCCGGGAGGAACACTGAAGCTTTCTTT. It yields the protein CASSLTAGRNTEAFF.

This clonotype has ten or more counts. CDR3 DNA sequence: TGTGCCAGCAGTTTAGGGTCATCCACCCAAGAGACCCAGTACTTC. This gives the protein CASSLGSSTQETQYF. V gene TRBV28 combines with J gene TRBJ2-5; D uncertain. The CDR3 runs 15 residues. With 2 bases removed from V and 1 base from J, the gap between germline ends came to 11 bases. CDR1 MDHEN and CDR2 SYDVKM come from the germline V gene.

In the case of this clonotype: Its ends do not fully match the called genes, so a read error is possible. This chain joins TRBV2 and TRBJ2-5, with TRBD2 as a possible D gene (6 bases). The CDR3 spans 15 residues. Germline V gene sequence: CDR1 SNHLY, CDR2 FYNNEI. In DNA, the CDR3 is TGCGCCAGCAGCCTAAGGGGCGCAGCGGGAGAGACCCAGTACTTC. It specifies CASSLRGAAGETQYF.

This clonotype was counted many times. Relative to the germline gene, one junction end is altered; a read error may explain this. The rearrangement joins TRBV5-1 to TRBJ2-1; possibly TRBD1 for D (5 bases). This CDR3 is built from 14 residues. Per germline, CDR1 SGHRS and CDR2 YFSETQ. The CDR3 DNA reads TGTGCCAGCAGCTTCAAGCAGGGAATCAATGAGCAGTTCTTC. Its protein is CASSFKQGINEQFF. The variable domain in full, completed from reference TRBV5-1 and TRBJ2-1, reads KAGVTQTPRYLIKTRGQQVTLSCSPISGHRSVSWYQQTPGQGLQFLFEYFSETQRNKGNFPGRFSGRQFSNSRSEMNVSTLELGDSALYLCASSFKQGINEQFFGPGTRLTVL.

Concerning this clonotype: As the CDR3 is not closed by the conserved phenylalanine or tryptophan, this likely results from a read error. V gene TRBV9 combines with J gene TRBJ2-1, with 11 bases identical to TRBD2. The CDR3 has 14 amino acids. The germline CDR1 and CDR2 sequences are SGDLS and YYNGEE. V lost 4 bases, J lost 10 bases, and 7 bases stayed unmatched. The CDR3 reads CASSPTSGNLEQFL. CDR3 nucleotides: TGTGCCAGCAGCCCGACTAGCGGGAATCTCGAGCAGTTCCTC.

The chain links TRBV5-6 to TRBJ2-2; 8 nucleotides agree with TRBD1. Per germline, CDR1 SGHDT and CDR2 YYEEEE. Losses at the gene ends were 1 base for V and 6 bases for J; bases not matched to a gene: 14. This CDR3 comprises 18 residues. The CDR3 reads CASSLRMDVGRGPGELFF. CDR3 bases: TGTGCCAGCAGCTTGCGTATGGATGTAGGCAGGGGGCCCGGGGAGCTGTTTTTT.

The J gene is TRBJ2-5, the V gene TRBV5-1, with TRBD2 identical over 11 bases. Trimming at V came to 3 bases and at J to 4 bases, leaving 2 bases not matched to a gene. Germline V gives CDR1 SGHRS, CDR2 YFSETQ. The CDR3 spans 14 residues. CDR3 DNA sequence: TGCGCCAGCAGCTACGGGACTAGCGGAGAGACCCAGTACTTC. Its protein is CASSYGTSGETQYF.

The chain has TRBV25-1 and TRBJ2-7; 10 nucleotides line up with TRBD1. This CDR3 has 15 residues. Germline V gene data show CDR1 as MGHDK and CDR2 as SYGVNS. V lost 6 bases to trimming and J lost 0 bases; unmatched junction nucleotides: 5. The CDR3 protein is CASRGRTGGSYEQYF. The CDR3 DNA follows: TGTGCCAGCAGAGGAAGGACAGGGGGCTCCTACGAGCAGTACTTC.

This clonotype occurred many times. This chain joins TRBV12-3 or TRBV12-4 and TRBJ2-7, with 13 bases aligning to TRBD2. This CDR3 is built from 13 residues. The junction had 5 bases not matched to a gene; V was cut back by 8 bases and J by 7 bases. As DNA, the CDR3 is TGTGCCAGCGGACTAGCGGGAGACCGAGAGCAGTACTTC. It yields the protein CASGLAGDREQYF.

This clonotype came up many times. The rearrangement links TRBV6-2 or TRBV6-3 to TRBJ1-5, with 7 bases lining up with TRBD1. In germline, CDR1 is MNHEY, CDR2 SVGEGT. This CDR3 comprises 16 residues. V shed 2 bases, J shed 7 bases, and the junction held 11 bases outside the gene matches. The CDR3 DNA sequence: TGTGCCAGCAGTTACGCGGGCAGGGGGTCTGGACAGCCCCAGCATTTT. Its protein is CASSYAGRGSGQPQHF.

At least ten counts were recorded for this clonotype. The chain recombines TRBV11-2 with TRBJ2-1, with D possibly being TRBD2 (5 bases). The CDR3 loop spans 14 amino acids. Germline V gene data show CDR1 as SGHAT and CDR2 as FQNNGV. The ends were cut back, 0 bases at V and 6 bases at J, with 9 bases in the middle. The CDR3 DNA reads as TGTGCCAGCAGCTTAGAACTAGTCCGCAATGAGCAGTTCTTC. Protein product: CASSLELVRNEQFF.

This clonotype has ten or more counts. J is TRBJ1-5 and V is TRBV6-2 or TRBV6-3; D is unclear. This CDR3 comprises 14 residues. Germline CDR1 reads MNHEY; CDR2 reads SVGEGT. V lost 7 bases and J 2 bases, leaving 12 bases between the germline ends. The DNA of the CDR3 is TGTGCCAGCATGGGGATTGGGGGCAATCAGCCCCAGCATTTT. Its translation: CASMGIGGNQPQHF.

The rearrangement joins TRBV29-1 to TRBJ2-2; 10 bases agree with TRBD2. V lost 4 bases, J lost 6 bases, and 20 bases stayed unmatched. The CDR3 is 19 amino acids. CDR1 and CDR2 from the germline V gene are SQVTM and ANQGSEA. The CDR3 sequence is CSVGGPRLAGEGGAGELFF. The DNA of the CDR3 is TGCAGCGTTGGGGGCCCGCGGCTAGCGGGAGAAGGGGGAGCCGGGGAGCTGTTTTTT.

The V gene is TRBV6-1, the J gene TRBJ2-3, with D maybe TRBD2 (7 bases). Looked up from germline, CDR1 is MNHNS and CDR2 is SASEGT. The CDR3 sequence is 16 residues long. Trimming shortened V by 7 bases and J by 5 bases, and 22 bases separated the two germline ends. Here the CDR3 reads CASNPKTRGRGDTQYF. The CDR3 DNA reads TGTGCCAGCAACCCCAAGACGCGGGGGCGGGGAGATACGCAGTATTTT.